The present T cell receptor beta chain was sequenced within a study of CD8 T cells in ankylosing spondylitis. Findings and limits, study-wide: One TCR beta motif, made up of eight highly homologous variants, appeared characteristic of ankylosing spondylitis blood.

TCR beta libraries were made by quantitative 5'-RACE with molecular barcodes. One entry per CDR3 protein, called by TCRdb with MiXCR from the 5' RACE reads. This repertoire shows more than 650,000 distinct CDR3 sequences, about 10% found once; its top ten account for less than 0.65%. Only a few counts were recorded for this clonotype. Its antigen is still unknown. Sample: blood, either unsorted or a sorted T cell fraction (not recorded which). The clonotype originates from a male donor with ankylosing spondylitis.

The CDR3 nucleotides read TGTGCCAGCAGCCAGCGGGAGCAGTTCTTC. As protein: CASSQREQFF. The J gene is TRBJ2-1, the V gene TRBV7-9, with D tentatively TRBD2 (5 bases). Trimming removed 5 bases from V and 10 bases from J, with 6 bases in between. Germline V gives CDR1 SEHNR, CDR2 FQNEAQ (reference sequence). The CDR3 runs 10 residues.